The rows below give T cell receptor beta chains drawn from one sample of a study of cytomegalovirus exposure and HLA in healthy donors. The assay was immunoSEQ multiplex PCR, and TCRdb's table has in-frame clones only and misses some. The sample shows 95,000 to 110,000 clones, and about 3.2% sits with its ten largest clones. The specimen was PBMCs. The receptors shown here come from a man aged 35-49 years in good health and CMV-seronegative. CDR3s include the opening cysteine and the closing phenylalanine or tryptophan. The D gene is left open where the match is weak.

>TRBD2|TRBJ2-7|TRBV6-5
TGTGCCAGCAGCTACACCTTAGCGGGAGGGACCTACGAGCAGTACTTC
CASSYTLAGGTYEQYF
>TRBD2|TRBJ2-1|TRBV15
TGTGCCACCAGCGGCCCCGGGACTAGCGCATCCAATGAGCAGTTCTTC
CATSGPGTSASNEQFF
>-|TRBJ2-7|TRBV5-4
TGTGCCAGCACCCGCCGGGGGGCCACCTACGAGCAGTACTTC
CASTRRGATYEQYF
>-|TRBJ2-3|TRBV5-1
TGCGCCAGCAGAATGGGCGGGGCTACAGATACGCAGTATTTT
CASRMGGATDTQYF
>-|TRBJ1-1|TRBV6-5
TGTGCCAGCAGTTACTCCAAGGGAGGCACTGAAGCTTTCTTT
CASSYSKGGTEAFF
>TRBD2|TRBJ2-7|TRBV7-6
TGTGCCAGCAGCCGCGCAGCGGGATCCTACGAGCAGTACTTC
CASSRAAGSYEQYF
>-|TRBJ2-2|TRBV19
TGTGCCACCACAAGGGCAGGAGGACGGACGAACACCGGGGAGCTGTTTTTT
CATTRAGGRTNTGELFF
>TRBD1|TRBJ1-1|TRBV27
TGTGCCAGCAGTAAGGGACAGGGGATGACTGAAGCTTTCTTT
CASSKGQGMTEAFF
>TRBD2|TRBJ2-7|TRBV10-1
TGCGCCAGCAGATCGGCTAGCGGGAGGTACGAGCAGTACTTC
CASRSASGRYEQYF
>TRBD1|TRBJ2-2|TRBV28
TGTGCCAGCAACCCTAACGGCGGGGGACAGGGGGTCGACGGGGAGCTGTTTTTT
CASNPNGGGQGVDGELFF
>TRBD2|TRBJ2-2|TRBV5-4
TGTGCCAGTGGGCTCGCGGGAGGGAACACCGGGGAGCTGTTTTTT
CASGLAGGNTGELFF
>TRBD2|TRBJ2-1|TRBV7-2
TGTGCCAGCAGCTTAGACCGGAGGCCTAGCGGGTACAATGAGCAGTTCTTC
CASSLDRRPSGYNEQFF
>-|TRBJ2-1|TRBV5-7
TGTGCCAGCAGCGGAACAGATGAGCAGTTAATTGAGCAGTTCTTC
CASSGTDEQLIEQFF
>-|TRBJ2-7|TRBV7-2
TGTGCCAGCAGCTTATCTGGCGGCTACGAGCAGTACTTC
CASSLSGGYEQYF
>TRBD2|TRBJ2-3|TRBV4-3
TGCGCCAGCAGCCGAGTTGTGGGGGGGGGAGAGGATACGCAGTATTTT
CASSRVVGGGEDTQYF
>TRBD2|TRBJ2-1|TRBV6-6
TGTGCCAGCAGAACTAGACTAGCGGGACAGGTGGATGAGCAGTTCTTC
CASRTRLAGQVDEQFF
>TRBD1|TRBJ1-1|TRBV2
TGTGCCAGCAGTGATCCCCTGGACAGGGGGCTTGGCGACACTGAAGCTTTCTTT
CASSDPLDRGLGDTEAFF
>-|TRBJ2-1|TRBV7-2
TGTGCCAGCAGCTTAGGCAGGGGTGGTGAGCAGTTCTTC
CASSLGRGGEQFF
>TRBD1|TRBJ1-1|TRBV5-1
TGCGCCAGCAGCCGGGGACAGGGAGACACTGAAGCTTTCTTT
CASSRGQGDTEAFF
>TRBD2|TRBJ2-4|TRBV11-2
TGTGCCAGCAGCCCCCGTTGGGGGGGAGGTAACATTCAGTACTTC
CASSPRWGGGNIQYF
>-|TRBJ1-2|TRBV30
TGTGCCTGGAGTGGGGGGGACCACTATGGCTACACCTTC
CAWSGGDHYGYTF
>TRBD2|TRBJ2-3|TRBV5-6
TGTGCCAGCAGCCCCTGGACTAGCGGGACAGATACGCAGTATTTT
CASSPWTSGTDTQYF
>-|TRBJ2-3|TRBV10-1
TGCGCCAGCAGTGAGGGTCGACTAGTGTCCCGACAAAAACACACAGATACGCAGTATTTT
CASSEGRLVSRQKHTDTQYF
>-|TRBJ2-7|TRBV11-2
TGTGCCAGCAGCTTAAGCCCAACCTACGAGCAGTACTTC
CASSLSPTYEQYF
>-|TRBJ2-1|TRBV25-1
TGTGCCAGCAGTGCCCGGGAATACAATGAGCAGTTCTTC
CASSAREYNEQFF
>-|TRBJ2-3|TRBV29-1
TGCAGCGTTGAACAGGGGACGACCACGGGTACGCAGTATTTT
CSVEQGTTTGTQYF
>TRBD2|TRBJ2-2|TRBV19
TGTGCCAGTAGTATTAGCGGGACACTTAACACCGGGGAGCTGTTTTTT
CASSISGTLNTGELFF
>TRBD2|TRBJ2-3|TRBV19
TGTGCCAGTAGTATAAGAAGGCGGGAGTCCGATACGCAGTATTTT
CASSIRRRESDTQYF
>-|TRBJ1-2|TRBV6-1
TGTGCCAGCAATCGATTGACAGGTGCGTCCTATGGCTACACCTTC
CASNRLTGASYGYTF
>-|TRBJ2-7|TRBV14
TGTGCCAGCAGCCATACAGAGTACGAGCAGTACTTC
CASSHTEYEQYF
>TRBD1|TRBJ1-1|TRBV28
TGTGCCAGCAGTACGATGGGACAGGGGTGGGCTGAAGCTTTCTTT
CASSTMGQGWAEAFF
>TRBD2|TRBJ2-1|TRBV28
TGTGCCAGCAGTCCACATACCTTTAGCGGGAGAGCGAATGAGCAGTTCTTC
CASSPHTFSGRANEQFF
>TRBD2|TRBJ2-1|TRBV7-9
TGTGCCAGCAGCTTAGGCGGGAGTAGTGATGAGCAGTTCTTC
CASSLGGSSDEQFF
>TRBD1|TRBJ1-2|TRBV10-2
TGCGCCATCAGACAGGGGATTGAGGACTATGGCTACACCTTC
CAIRQGIEDYGYTF
>TRBD2|TRBJ2-5|TRBV5-4
TGTGCCAGCAGCAAAGGGACTAGCGGAAAAGAGACCCAGTACTTC
CASSKGTSGKETQYF
>TRBD1|TRBJ1-5|TRBV30
TGTGCCTGGGGGGACAGATACAATCAGCCCCAGCATTTT
CAWGDRYNQPQHF
>-|TRBJ2-7|TRBV4-3
TGCGCCAGCAGCCAAGATGGGCCCTACGAGCAGTACTTC
CASSQDGPYEQYF
>-|TRBJ1-1|TRBV6-5
TGTGCCAGCAGTTACGAATTCAGGGGAGTCACTGAAGCTTTCTTT
CASSYEFRGVTEAFF